This T cell receptor (beta chain) was obtained from a study of human T cells and chemical hapten exposure. For the study at large: Each week of the roughly 26-week study, patients had diphenylcyclopropenone applied to the scalp. Study-level points and caveats: Expanded TCRs showed more large CDR3 clusters than pre-sensitization or healthy control sets.

The CDR3 is 14 residues long. Trimming pared 0 bases from V and 8 bases from J, leaving 12 bases between. This clonotype was counted a few times. What it recognizes is unknown. As the library was built, unique molecular identifiers were attached to individual cDNA molecules. TCRdb ran MiXCR on the RACE reads and lists one entry per CDR3 protein. Found here are a few hundred thousand distinct CDR3 sequences, around 6% of them singletons; the top ten hold more than 5.5%. Time point here: patch test 2, 6 weeks after DPC sensitization. The treatment denotes: therapeutic diphenylcyclopropenone sensitization with weekly scalp DPC. Blood sampling occurred before each patch-test application.

The TCR sequence derives from a woman between 18 and 29 years old with alopecia areata. Some clones in this sample may be carry-over from other donors' samples. This specimen was whole blood, taken in connection with sensitization to the hapten diphenylcyclopropenone (DPC). J is TRBJ2-3 and V is TRBV12-3 or TRBV12-4; D unresolved. CDR3: CASSLAVGVFTQYF. The CDR3 DNA sequence: TGTGCCAGCAGTTTAGCGGTTGGGGTTTTTACGCAGTATTTT.